One sample yielded the 3 T cell receptor beta chains listed below, sequenced in a study of T cell responses to AZD1222 COVID-19 vaccine. The method was immunoSEQ multiplex PCR; TCRdb's version includes in-frame clones alone and lacks a portion of them. The sample includes 20,000 to 30,000 clones, roughly 88% of them seen just once. Sample: peripheral blood, taken 28 days after the second AZD1222 dose. Source of these receptors: an adult who received the AZD1222 COVID-19 vaccine.

This CDR3 is CASSSLRQGRTEAFF. The CDR3 nucleotides read TGTGCCAGCAGTTCCCTCCGACAGGGAAGGACTGAAGCTTTCTTT. V gene TRBV27 combines with J gene TRBJ1-1; 7 bases agree with TRBD1. V lost 4 bases to trimming and J lost 5 bases; unmatched junction nucleotides: 10. The CDR3 is made up of 15 amino acids. Germline CDR1 MNHEY, CDR2 SMNVEV (reference sequence).

This CDR3 is CASSYSTEAFF. Here the CDR3 DNA reads TGTGCCAGCAGTTATTCTACTGAAGCTTTCTTT. The V gene is TRBV6-5, the J gene TRBJ1-1, with unresolved D. The CDR3 has 11 amino acids. The V end was cut by 3 bases, the J end by 5 bases, with 4 bases between. Germline V lookup: CDR1 MNHEY, CDR2 SVGAGI.

This clone was picked up one time. The chain carries TRBV20-1 and TRBJ2-7, with 7 bases aligning to TRBD1. The junction had 7 bases not matched to a gene; V was cut back by 3 bases and J by 5 bases. CDR3 length: 13 amino acids. Germline CDR1 is DFQATT and CDR2 is SNEGSKA (reference sequence). CDR3 protein: CSASEGAVNEQYF. The CDR3 DNA is TGCAGTGCTAGTGAGGGGGCAGTAAACGAGCAGTACTTC.